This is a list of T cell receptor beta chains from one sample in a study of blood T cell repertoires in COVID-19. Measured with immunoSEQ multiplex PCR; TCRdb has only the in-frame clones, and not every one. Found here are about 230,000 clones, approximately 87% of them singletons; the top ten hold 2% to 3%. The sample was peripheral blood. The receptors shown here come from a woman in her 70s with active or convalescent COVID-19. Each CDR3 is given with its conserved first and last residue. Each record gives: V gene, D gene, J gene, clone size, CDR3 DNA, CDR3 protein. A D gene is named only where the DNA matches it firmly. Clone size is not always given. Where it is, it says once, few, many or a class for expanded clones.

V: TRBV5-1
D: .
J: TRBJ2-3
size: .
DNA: TGCGCCAGCAGCTTGGAGCGGGCTAGCACAGATACGCAGTATTTT
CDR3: CASSLERASTDTQYF

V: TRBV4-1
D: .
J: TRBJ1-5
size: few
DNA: TGCGCCAGCAGCCAAGGGGGAGGGAGGACAGAGGCGCGGCAGCCCCAGCATTTT
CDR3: CASSQGGGRTEARQPQHF

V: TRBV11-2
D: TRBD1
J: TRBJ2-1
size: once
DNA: TGTGCCAGCAGAAACTTGGACAGGGGGGTCGGTGGGCAGTTCTTC
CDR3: CASRNLDRGVGGQFF

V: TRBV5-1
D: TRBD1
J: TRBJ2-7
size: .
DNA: TGCGCCAGCAGCTTAGGACAGGACAACTACGAGCAGTACTTC
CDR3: CASSLGQDNYEQYF

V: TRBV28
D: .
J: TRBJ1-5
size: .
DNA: TGTGCCAGCAGTACCGACAGGAAGGGCAATCAGCCCCAGCATTTT
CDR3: CASSTDRKGNQPQHF

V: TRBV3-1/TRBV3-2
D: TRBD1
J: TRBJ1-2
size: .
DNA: TGTGCCAGCACACCAGGGGGCGTGGGCTATGGCTACACCTTC
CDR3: CASTPGGVGYGYTF

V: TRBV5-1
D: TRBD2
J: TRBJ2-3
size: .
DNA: TGCGCCAGCAGCGCCTCGACTAGCGGGGAAAACACAGATACGCAGTATTTT
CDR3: CASSASTSGENTDTQYF

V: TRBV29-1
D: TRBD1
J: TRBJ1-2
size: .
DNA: TGCAGCGTTGACGTGGACAGGGGTCGGTACACCTTC
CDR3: CSVDVDRGRYTF

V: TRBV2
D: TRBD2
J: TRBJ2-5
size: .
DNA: TGTGCCAGCAGTGTTAGGGGTGCGGGGGGAGAGACCCAGTACTTC
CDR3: CASSVRGAGGETQYF

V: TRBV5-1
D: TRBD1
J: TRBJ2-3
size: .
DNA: TGCGCCAGCAGCTTACAGGGGACCACAGATACGCAGTATTTT
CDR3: CASSLQGTTDTQYF

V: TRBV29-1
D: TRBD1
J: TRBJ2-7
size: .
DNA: TGCAGCGTTGATCCCGGGACAGGGAGAAGAGTGCAGTACTTC
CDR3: CSVDPGTGRRVQYF

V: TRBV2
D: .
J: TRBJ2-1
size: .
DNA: TGTGCCAGCAGTGATTCGGTCACTAGCTCCTACAATGAGCAGTTCTTC
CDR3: CASSDSVTSSYNEQFF

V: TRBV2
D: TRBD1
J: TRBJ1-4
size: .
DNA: TGTGCCAGCAGTTCCGACAGGGGAAGGGAAAAACTGTTTTTT
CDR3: CASSSDRGREKLFF

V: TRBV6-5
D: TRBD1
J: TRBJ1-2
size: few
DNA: TGTGCCAGCACCACAGGGGTCAACTATGGCTACACCTTC
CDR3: CASTTGVNYGYTF

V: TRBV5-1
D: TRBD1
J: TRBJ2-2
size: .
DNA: TGCGCCAGCAGCTGGGGACAGGGGACCACCGGGGAGCTGTTTTTT
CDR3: CASSWGQGTTGELFF